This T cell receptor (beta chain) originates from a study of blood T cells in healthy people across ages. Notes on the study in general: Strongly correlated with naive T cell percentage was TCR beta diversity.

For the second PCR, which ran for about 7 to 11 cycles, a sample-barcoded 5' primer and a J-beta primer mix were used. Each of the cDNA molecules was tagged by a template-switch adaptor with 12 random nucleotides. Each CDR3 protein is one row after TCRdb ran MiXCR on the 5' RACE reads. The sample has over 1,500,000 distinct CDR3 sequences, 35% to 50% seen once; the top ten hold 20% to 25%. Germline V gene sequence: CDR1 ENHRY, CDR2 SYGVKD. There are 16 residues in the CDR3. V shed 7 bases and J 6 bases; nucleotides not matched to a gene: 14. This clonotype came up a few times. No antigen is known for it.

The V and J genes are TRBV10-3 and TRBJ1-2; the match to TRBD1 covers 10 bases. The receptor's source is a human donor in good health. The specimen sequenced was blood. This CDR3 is CAIKAGTGEGQDGYTF. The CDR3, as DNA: TGTGCCATCAAGGCCGGGACAGGGGAAGGGCAAGATGGCTACACCTTC.